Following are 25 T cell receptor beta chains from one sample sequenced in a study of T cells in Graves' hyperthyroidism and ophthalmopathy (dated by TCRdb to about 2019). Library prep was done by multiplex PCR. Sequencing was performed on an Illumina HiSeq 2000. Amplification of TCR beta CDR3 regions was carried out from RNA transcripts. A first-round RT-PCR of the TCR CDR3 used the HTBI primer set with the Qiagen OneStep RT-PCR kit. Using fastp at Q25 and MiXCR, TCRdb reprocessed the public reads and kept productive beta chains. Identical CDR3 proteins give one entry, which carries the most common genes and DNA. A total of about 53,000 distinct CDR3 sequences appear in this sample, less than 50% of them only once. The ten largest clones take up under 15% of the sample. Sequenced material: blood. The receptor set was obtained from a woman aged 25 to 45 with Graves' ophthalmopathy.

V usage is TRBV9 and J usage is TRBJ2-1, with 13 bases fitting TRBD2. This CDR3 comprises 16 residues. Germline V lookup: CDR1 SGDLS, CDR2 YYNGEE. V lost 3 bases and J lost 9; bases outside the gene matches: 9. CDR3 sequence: CASSAELAGGQGEQFF. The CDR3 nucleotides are TGTGCCAGCAGCGCGGAACTAGCGGGAGGGCAGGGTGAGCAGTTCTTC.

Written as DNA, the CDR3 is TGCGCCAGCAGCCTGGGACAGGGGACGGGTGCCTACGAGCAGTACTTC. Translating it yields CASSLGQGTGAYEQYF. The genes are TRBV4-1 and TRBJ2-7; 10 bases are a match to TRBD1. The CDR3 is made up of 16 amino acids. The V gene's germline CDR1 is MGHRA and CDR2 YSYEKL. Germline trimming cut 4 bases from V and 2 bases from J; bases unmatched to any gene: 8.

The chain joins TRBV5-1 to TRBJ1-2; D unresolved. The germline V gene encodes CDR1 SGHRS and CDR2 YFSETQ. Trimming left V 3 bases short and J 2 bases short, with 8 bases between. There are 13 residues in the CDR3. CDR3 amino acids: CASSSVPNYGYTF. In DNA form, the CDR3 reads TGCGCCAGCAGCTCCGTCCCGAACTATGGCTACACCTTC.

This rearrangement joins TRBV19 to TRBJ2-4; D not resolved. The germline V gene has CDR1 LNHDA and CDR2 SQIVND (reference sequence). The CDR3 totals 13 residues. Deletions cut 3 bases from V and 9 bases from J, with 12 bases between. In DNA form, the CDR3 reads TGTGCCAGTAGTATGGGGAAAGGTGGCATTCAGTACTTC. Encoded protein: CASSMGKGGIQYF.

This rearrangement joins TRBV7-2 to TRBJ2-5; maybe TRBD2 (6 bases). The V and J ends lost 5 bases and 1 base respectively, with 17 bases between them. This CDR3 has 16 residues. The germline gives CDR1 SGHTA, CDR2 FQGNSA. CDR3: CASSPRPPGLQETQYF. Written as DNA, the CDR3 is TGTGCCAGCAGCCCACGACCCCCGGGACTCCAAGAGACCCAGTACTTC.

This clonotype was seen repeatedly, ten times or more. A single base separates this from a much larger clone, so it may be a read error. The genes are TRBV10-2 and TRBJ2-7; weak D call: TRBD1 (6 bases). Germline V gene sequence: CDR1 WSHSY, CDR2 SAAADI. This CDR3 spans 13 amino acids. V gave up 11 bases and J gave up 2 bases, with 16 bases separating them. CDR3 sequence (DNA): TGCGCCGTCCAGGAACAGGGAACCTACGAGCAGTACTTC. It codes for CAVQEQGTYEQYF.

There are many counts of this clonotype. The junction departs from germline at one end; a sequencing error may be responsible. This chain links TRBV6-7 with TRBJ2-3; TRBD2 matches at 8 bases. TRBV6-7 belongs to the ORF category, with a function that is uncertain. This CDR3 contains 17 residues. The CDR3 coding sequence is TGCACCTCTCCATGTGGGTTTAGCGGGGATATAGCTGATACGCAGTATTTT. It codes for CTSPCGFSGDIADTQYF.

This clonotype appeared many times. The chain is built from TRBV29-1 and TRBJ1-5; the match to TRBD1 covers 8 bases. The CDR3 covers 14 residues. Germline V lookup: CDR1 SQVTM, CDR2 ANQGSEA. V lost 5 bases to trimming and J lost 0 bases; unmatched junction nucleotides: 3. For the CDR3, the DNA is TGCAGCGTTCGACAGGGGAATAGCAATCAGCCCCAGCATTTT. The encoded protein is CSVRQGNSNQPQHF.

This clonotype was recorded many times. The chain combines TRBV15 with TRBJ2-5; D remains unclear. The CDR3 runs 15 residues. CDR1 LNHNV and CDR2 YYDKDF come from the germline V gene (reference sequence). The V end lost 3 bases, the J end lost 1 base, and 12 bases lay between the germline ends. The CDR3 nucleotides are TGTGCCACCAGCAGGGTGACATACTTCCAAGAGACCCAGTACTTC. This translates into CATSRVTYFQETQYF. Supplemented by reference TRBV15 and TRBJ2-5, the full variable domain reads DAMVIQNPRYQVTQFGKPVTLSCSQTLNHNVMYWYQQKSSQAPKLLFHYYDKDFNNEADTPDNFQSRRPNTSFCFLDIRSPGLGDTAMYLCATSRVTYFQETQYFGPGTRLLVL.

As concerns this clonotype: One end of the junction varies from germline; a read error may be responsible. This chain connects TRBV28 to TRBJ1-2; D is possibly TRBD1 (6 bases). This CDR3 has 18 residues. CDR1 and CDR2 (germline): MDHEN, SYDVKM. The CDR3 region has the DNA TGTGCCTGCAGTTACCCCAAGCTGACAGGCAAAGCTAACTATGGCTACACCTTC. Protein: CACSYPKLTGKANYGYTF.

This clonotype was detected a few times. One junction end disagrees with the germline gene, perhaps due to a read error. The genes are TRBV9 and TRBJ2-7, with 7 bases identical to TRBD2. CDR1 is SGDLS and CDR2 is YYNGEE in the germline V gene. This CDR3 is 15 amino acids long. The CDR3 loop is CASSVAGSGTGELYF. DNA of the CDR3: TGTGCCAGCAGCGTAGCCGGGAGCGGGACCGGGGAGCTGTACTTC. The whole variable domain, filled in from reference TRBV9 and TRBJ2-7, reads DSGVTQTPKHLITATGQRVTLRCSPRSGDLSVYWYQQSLDQGLQFLIQYYNGEERAKGNILERFSAQQFPDLHSELNLSSLELGDSALYFCASSVAGSGTGELYFGPGTRLTVT.

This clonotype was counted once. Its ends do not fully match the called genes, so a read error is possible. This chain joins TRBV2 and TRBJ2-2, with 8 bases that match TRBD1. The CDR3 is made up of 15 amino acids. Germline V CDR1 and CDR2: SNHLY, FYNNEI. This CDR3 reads CGSSGQGAETGELFF. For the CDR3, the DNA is TGTGGCAGCAGTGGGCAGGGGGCGGAGACCGGGGAGCTGTTTTTT.

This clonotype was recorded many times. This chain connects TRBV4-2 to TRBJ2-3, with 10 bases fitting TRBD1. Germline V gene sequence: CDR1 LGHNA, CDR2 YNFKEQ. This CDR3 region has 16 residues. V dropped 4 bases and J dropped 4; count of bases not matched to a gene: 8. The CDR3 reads CASSLRGQGRADTQYF. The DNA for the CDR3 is TGTGCCAGCAGCCTACGGGGACAGGGGCGGGCAGATACGCAGTATTTT.

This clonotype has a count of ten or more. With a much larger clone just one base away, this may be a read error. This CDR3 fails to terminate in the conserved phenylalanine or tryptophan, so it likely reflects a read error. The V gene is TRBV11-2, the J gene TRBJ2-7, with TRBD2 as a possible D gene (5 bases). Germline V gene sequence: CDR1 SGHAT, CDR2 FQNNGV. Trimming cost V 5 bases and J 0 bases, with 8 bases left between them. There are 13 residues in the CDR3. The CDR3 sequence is CASSPRGSYEQYL. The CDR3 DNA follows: TGTGCCAGCAGCCCCCGGGGCTCCTACGAGCAGTACCTC.

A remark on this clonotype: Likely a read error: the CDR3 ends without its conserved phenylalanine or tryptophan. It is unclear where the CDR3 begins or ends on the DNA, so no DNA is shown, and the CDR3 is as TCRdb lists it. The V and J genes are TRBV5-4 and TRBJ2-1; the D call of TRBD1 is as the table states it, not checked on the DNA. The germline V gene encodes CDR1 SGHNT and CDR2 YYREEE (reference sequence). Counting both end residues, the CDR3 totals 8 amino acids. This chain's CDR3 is CASSPRGT.

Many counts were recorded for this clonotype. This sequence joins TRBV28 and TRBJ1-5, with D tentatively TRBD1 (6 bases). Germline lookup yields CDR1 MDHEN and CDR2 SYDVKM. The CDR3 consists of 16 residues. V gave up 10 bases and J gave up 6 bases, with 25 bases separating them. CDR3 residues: CATEPWTDPPSQPQHF. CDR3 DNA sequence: TGTGCCACCGAACCTTGGACAGATCCCCCCAGTCAGCCCCAGCATTTT.

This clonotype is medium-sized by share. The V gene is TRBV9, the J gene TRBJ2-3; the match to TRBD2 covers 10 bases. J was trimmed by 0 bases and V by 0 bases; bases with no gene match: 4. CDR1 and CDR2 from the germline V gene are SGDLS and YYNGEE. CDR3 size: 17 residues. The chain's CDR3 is CASSVGSSGSSTDTQYF. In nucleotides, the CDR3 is TGTGCCAGCAGCGTAGGTTCTAGCGGGAGTAGCACAGATACGCAGTATTTT.

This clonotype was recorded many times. The CDR3 region is CSAAGGAVTEAFF. The CDR3 nucleotides read TGCAGTGCAGCGGGAGGGGCCGTCACTGAAGCTTTCTTT. The chain employs TRBV20-1 and TRBJ1-1; possible D gene TRBD1, 5 bases. This CDR3 has 13 amino acids. CDR1 is DFQATT and CDR2 is SNEGSKA in the germline V gene (reference sequence). With 6 bases removed from V and 4 bases from J, the gap between germline ends came to 15 bases.

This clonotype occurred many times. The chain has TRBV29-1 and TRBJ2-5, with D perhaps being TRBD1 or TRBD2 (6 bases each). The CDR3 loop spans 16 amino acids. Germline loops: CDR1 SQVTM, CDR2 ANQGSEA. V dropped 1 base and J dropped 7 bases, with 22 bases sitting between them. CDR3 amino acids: CSVEGGQLAPPGTQYF. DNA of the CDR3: TGCAGCGTTGAAGGGGGGCAACTAGCACCGCCGGGGACCCAGTACTTC.

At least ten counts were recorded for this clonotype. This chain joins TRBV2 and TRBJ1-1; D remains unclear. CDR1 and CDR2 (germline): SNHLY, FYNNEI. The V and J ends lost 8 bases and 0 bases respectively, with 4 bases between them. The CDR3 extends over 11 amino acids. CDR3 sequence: CASRMNTEAFF. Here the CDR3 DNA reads TGTGCCAGCCGTATGAACACTGAAGCTTTCTTT.

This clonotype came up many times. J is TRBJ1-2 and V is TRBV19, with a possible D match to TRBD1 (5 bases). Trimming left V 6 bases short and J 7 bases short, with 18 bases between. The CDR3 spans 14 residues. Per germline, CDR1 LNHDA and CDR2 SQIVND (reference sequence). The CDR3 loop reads CASSTGGLISGYTF. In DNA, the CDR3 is TGTGCCAGTAGCACAGGAGGTCTTATTTCTGGCTACACCTTC. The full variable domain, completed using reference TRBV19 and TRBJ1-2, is DGGITQSPKYLFRKEGQNVTLSCEQNLNHDAMYWYRQDPGQGLRLIYYSQIVNDFQKGDIAEGYSVSREKKESFPLTVTSAQKNPTAFYLCASSTGGLISGYTFGSGTRLTVV.

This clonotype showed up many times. In DNA, the CDR3 is TGTGCCAGCAGCCTCGGGTTGGGGGAGCTGTTTTTT. It yields the protein CASSLGLGELFF. The chain couples TRBV7-3 to TRBJ2-2; D not certain. CDR1 is SGHTA, CDR2 FQGTGA, per germline. CDR3 length: 12 residues. V was cut by 5 bases and J by 8 bases, with 9 bases left in between. Looking up the rest from reference TRBV7-3 and TRBJ2-2 gives the full variable domain: GAGVSQTPSNKVTEKGKYVELRCDPISGHTALYWYRQSLGQGPEFLIYFQGTGAADDSGLPNDRFFAVRPEGSVSTLKIQRTERGDSAVYLCASSLGLGELFFGEGSRLTVL.

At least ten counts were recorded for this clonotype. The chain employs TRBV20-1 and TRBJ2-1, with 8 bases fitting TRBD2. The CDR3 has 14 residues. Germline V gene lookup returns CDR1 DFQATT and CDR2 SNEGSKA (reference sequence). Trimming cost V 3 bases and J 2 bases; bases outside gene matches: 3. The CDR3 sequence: CSASSGATYNEQFF. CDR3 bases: TGCAGTGCTAGTAGCGGGGCCACCTACAATGAGCAGTTCTTC.

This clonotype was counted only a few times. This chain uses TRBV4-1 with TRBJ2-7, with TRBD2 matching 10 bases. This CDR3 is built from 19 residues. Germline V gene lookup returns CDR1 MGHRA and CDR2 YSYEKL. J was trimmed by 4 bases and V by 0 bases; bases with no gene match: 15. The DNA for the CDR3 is TGCGCCAGCAGCCAAGAGATCACAACTGGGACTAGCGCCGTTTACGAGCAGTACTTC. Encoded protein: CASSQEITTGTSAVYEQYF.

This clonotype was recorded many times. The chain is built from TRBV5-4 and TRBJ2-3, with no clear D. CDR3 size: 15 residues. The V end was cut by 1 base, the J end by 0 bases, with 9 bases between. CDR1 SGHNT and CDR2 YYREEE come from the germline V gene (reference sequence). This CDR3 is CASSLNPDSTDTQYF. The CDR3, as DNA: TGTGCCAGCAGCTTGAACCCAGATAGCACAGATACGCAGTATTTT.